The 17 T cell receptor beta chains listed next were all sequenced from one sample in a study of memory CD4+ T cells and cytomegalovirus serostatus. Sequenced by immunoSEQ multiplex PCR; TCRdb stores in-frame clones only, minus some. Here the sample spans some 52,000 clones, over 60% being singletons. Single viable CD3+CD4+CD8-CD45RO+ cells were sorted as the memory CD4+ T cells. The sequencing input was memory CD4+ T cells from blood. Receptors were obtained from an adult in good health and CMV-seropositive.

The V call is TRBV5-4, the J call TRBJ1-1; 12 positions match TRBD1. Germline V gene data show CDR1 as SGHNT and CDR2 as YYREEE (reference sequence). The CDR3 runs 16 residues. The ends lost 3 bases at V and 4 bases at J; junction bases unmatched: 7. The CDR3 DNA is TGTGCCAGCAGCTCTCCGGGACAGGGGGCGTTCACTGAAGCTTTCTTT. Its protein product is CASSSPGQGAFTEAFF.

DNA of the CDR3: TGTGCCAGCAGTGAAAGGCCGGGGAACTATGGCTACACCTTC. Its protein is CASSERPGNYGYTF. V and J are TRBV6-1 and TRBJ1-2; D is uncertain. Germline V gene data show CDR1 as MNHNS and CDR2 as SASEGT. The V end was cut by 2 bases, the J end by 2 bases, with 9 bases between. CDR3 length: 14 residues.

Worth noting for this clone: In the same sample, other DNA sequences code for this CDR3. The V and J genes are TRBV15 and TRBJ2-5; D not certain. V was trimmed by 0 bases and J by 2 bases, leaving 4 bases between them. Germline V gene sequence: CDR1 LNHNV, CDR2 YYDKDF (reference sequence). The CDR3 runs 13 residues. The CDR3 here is CATSRDPQETQYF. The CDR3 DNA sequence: TGTGCCACCAGCAGAGACCCACAAGAGACCCAGTACTTC.

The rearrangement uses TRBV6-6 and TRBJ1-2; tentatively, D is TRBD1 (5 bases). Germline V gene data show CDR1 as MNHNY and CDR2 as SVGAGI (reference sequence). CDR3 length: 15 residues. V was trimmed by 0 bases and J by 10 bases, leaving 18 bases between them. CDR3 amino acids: CASSYSVGGYSFYTF. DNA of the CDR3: TGTGCCAGCAGTTACTCGGTCGGGGGGTACTCTTTCTACACCTTC.

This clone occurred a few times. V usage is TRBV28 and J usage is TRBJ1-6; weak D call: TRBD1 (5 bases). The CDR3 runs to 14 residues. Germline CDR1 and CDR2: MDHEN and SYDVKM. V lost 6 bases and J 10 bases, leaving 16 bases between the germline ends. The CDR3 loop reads CASRTQNQGSPLHF. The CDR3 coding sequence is TGTGCCAGCAGGACCCAAAACCAGGGCTCACCCCTCCACTTT.

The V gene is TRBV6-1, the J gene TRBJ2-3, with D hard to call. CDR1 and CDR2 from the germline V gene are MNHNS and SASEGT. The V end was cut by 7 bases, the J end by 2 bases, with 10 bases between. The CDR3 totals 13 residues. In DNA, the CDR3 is TGTGCCAGCAACCTAATGTCCACAGATACGCAGTATTTT. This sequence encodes CASNLMSTDTQYF.

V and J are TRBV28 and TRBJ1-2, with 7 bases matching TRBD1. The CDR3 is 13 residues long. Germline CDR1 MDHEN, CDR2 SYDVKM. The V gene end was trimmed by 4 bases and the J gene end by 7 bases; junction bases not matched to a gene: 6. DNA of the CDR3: TGTGCCAGCAGTTCGCTGGACAGGTCTGGCTACACCTTC. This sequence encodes CASSSLDRSGYTF.

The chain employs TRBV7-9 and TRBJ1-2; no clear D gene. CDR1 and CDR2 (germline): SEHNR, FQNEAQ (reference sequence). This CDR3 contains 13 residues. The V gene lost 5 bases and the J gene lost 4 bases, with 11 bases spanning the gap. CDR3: CASSPSALYGYTF. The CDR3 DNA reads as TGTGCCAGCAGCCCCTCGGCCCTCTATGGCTACACCTTC.

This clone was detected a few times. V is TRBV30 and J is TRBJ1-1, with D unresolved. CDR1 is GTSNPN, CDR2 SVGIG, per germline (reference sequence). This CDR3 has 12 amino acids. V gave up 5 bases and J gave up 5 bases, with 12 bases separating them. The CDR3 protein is CAWHQGRTEAFF. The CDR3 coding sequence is TGTGCCTGGCACCAAGGACGGACTGAAGCTTTCTTT.

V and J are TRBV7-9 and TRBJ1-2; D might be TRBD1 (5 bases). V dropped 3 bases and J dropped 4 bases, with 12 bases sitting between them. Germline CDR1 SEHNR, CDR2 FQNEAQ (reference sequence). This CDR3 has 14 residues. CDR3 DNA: TGTGCCAGCAGCTTTGACAGTGATTCCTATGGCTACACCTTC. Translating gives CASSFDSDSYGYTF.

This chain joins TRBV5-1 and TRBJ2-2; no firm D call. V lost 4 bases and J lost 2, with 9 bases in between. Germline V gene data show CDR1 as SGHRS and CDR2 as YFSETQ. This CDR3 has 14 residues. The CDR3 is CASSRDKNTGELFF. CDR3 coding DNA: TGCGCCAGCAGCAGAGACAAAAACACCGGGGAGCTGTTTTTT.

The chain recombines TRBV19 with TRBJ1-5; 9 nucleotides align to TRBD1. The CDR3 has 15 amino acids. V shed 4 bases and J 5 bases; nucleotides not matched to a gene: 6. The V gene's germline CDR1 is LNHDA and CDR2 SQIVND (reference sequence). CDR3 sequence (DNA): TGTGCCAGTAGTACCACAGGGGGCGATTATCAGCCCCAGCATTTT. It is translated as CASSTTGGDYQPQHF.

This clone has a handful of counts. CDR3 protein: CASGLIQGQGGSNQPQHF. CDR3 sequence (DNA): TGTGCTAGTGGTTTGATACAGGGCCAGGGTGGGAGCAATCAGCCCCAGCATTTT. The V and J genes are TRBV12-5 and TRBJ1-5; D is possibly TRBD1 (6 bases). With 2 bases removed from V and 1 base from J, the gap between germline ends came to 18 bases. The CDR3 sequence is 18 residues long. CDR1 and CDR2 from the germline V gene are LGHNT and FRNRAP.

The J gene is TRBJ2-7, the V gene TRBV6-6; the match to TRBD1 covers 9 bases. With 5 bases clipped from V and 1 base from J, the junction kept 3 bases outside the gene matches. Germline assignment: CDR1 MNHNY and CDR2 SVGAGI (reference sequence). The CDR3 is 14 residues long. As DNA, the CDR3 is TGTGCCAGCAGTAGACAGGGGGGATCCTACGAGCAGTACTTC. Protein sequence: CASSRQGGSYEQYF.

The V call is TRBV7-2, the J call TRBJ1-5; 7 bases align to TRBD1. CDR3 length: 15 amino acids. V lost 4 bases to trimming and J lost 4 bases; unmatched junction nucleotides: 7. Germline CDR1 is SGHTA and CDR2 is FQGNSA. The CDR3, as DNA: TGTGCCAGCAGCTCGGGACAGATAAGAAATCAGCCCCAGCATTTT. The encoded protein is CASSSGQIRNQPQHF.

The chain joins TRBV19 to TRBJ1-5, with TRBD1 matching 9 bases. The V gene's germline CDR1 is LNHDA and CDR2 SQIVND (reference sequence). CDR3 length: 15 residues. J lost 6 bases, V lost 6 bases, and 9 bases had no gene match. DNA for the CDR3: TGTGCCAGTAGCCCAGGACAGGGGAGAATTCAGCCCCAGCATTTT. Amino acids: CASSPGQGRIQPQHF.

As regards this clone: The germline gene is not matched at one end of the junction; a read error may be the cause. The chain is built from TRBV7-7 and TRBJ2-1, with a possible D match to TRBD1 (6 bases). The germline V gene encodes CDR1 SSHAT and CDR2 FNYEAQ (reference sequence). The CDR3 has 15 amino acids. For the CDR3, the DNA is TGTGCTAGCAGCTTATTAGGGACACCAAACAATGAGCAGTTCTTC. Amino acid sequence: CASSLLGTPNNEQFF.